This T cell receptor (beta chain) was profiled in a study of shared T cell receptors in the human thymus. Sequencing was performed with immunoSEQ multiplex PCR; in TCRdb, only in-frame clones are kept and a portion is missing. Here the sample spans hundreds of thousands of clones, 70% to 90% being singletons. The CDR3 totals 13 residues. V was pared by 8 bases and J by 1 base, with 4 bases of the junction left unmatched. The germline CDR1 and CDR2 sequences are MNHEY and SMNVEV (reference sequence). Another study also made use of these data, one on human thymus T cells. That paper adds: Corrective surgery for congenital heart defects was being performed on the healthy Finnish infants who were the donors. Thymus tissue for the work was resected from patients undergoing corrective heart surgery.

This TCR derives from a boy in the first two years of life with a congenital heart defect. Sequencing was done on a sample of thymocytes. V usage is TRBV27 and J usage is TRBJ1-1; 7 nucleotides agree with TRBD1. The CDR3 nucleotides are TGTGCCAGCGCCGGGACAGCGAACACTGAAGCTTTCTTT. Translated, it gives CASAGTANTEAFF.